The clone carrying this T cell receptor (beta chain) has just a few counts. Germline loops: CDR1 SGHVS, CDR2 FQNEAQ. The J segment lost 10 bases and the V segment lost 4 bases, leaving 7 bases of the junction unmatched. The CDR3 has 13 residues. The sample belongs to a study of identical twins. In TCRdb, the 5' RACE reads were re-called with MiXCR into one record per CDR3 protein. The sample lists roughly 710,000 distinct CDR3 sequences; around 6% were seen once. The source material was naive T cells sorted from blood. The chain recombines TRBV7-8 with TRBJ2-1; 7 bases are a match to TRBD1. The TCR was taken from a man aged 18 to 35 in good health. The CDR3 loop is CASSSITGEEQFF. In DNA, the CDR3 is TGTGCCAGCAGCTCGATAACAGGGGAGGAGCAGTTCTTC.